There are many counts of the clone carrying this T cell receptor beta chain. This entry is derived from a study of CD8+CD57+ T cells in acquired aplastic anemia. Genomic DNA constituted the template upon which TCR beta VDJ and CDR3 profiling was performed. Each CDR3 protein gets one entry after TCRdb re-called the reads with MiXCR. The sample yields around 400,000 distinct CDR3 sequences, 60% to 80% seen once. The length of the CDR3 is 14 residues. Trimming took 4 bases from V and 5 from J, leaving 15 bases between them. CDR1 and CDR2 from the germline V gene are SGHDT and YYEEEE. This clonotype originated in a human donor in good health, serving as a control. Sample: sorted CD4+, CD8+, or CD8+CD57+ T cells (not recorded which) from PBMCs. The chain has TRBV5-6 and TRBJ1-1; possibly TRBD1 for D (6 bases). The DNA for the CDR3 is TGTGCCAGCAGCCTTTACAGGGATCGGACTGAAGCTTTCTTT. Protein product: CASSLYRDRTEAFF.